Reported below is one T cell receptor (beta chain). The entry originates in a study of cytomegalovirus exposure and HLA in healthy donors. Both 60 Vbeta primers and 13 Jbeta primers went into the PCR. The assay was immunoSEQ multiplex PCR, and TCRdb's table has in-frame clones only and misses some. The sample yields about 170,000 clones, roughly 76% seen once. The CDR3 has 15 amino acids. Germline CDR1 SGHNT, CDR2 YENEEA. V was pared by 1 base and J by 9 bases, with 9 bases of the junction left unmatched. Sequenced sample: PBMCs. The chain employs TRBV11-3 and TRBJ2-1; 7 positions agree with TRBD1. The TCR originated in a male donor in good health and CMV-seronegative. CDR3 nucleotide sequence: TGTGCCAGCAGCTTAGCGCCAGACAGGGAAGGTGAGCAGTTCTTC. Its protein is CASSLAPDREGEQFF.